These 14 T cell receptor beta chains share one sample of origin, sequenced in a study of blood T cell repertoires in COVID-19. Generated by immunoSEQ multiplex PCR, the TCRdb table keeps only in-frame clones and is missing some. Among approximately 140,000 clones, 75% to 85% were seen once, and the ten largest hold roughly 13%. Sequencing was done on a sample of peripheral blood. The source of these receptors is a man aged 55 to 70 with active or convalescent COVID-19.

V is TRBV6-5 and J is TRBJ1-5; D not resolved. Trimming shortened V by 8 bases and J by 0 bases, and 14 bases separated the two germline ends. This CDR3 is built from 15 residues. Germline values: CDR1 MNHEY, CDR2 SVGAGI. CDR3 residues: CASSGRRDSNQPQHF. In DNA, the CDR3 is TGTGCCAGCTCTGGTCGTAGAGATAGCAATCAGCCCCAGCATTTT.

Turning to this clone: At one boundary the junction diverges from the germline segment, which might be a read error. The chain couples TRBV18 to TRBJ1-4, with a tentative D call TRBD1 (6 bases). This CDR3 region has 16 residues. Per germline, CDR1 KGHSH and CDR2 LQKENI. CDR3 sequence (DNA): TGTGCCAGCGCACCCAAAGGGGGGGCAACTAATGAAAAACTGTTTTTT. Translated, it gives CASAPKGGATNEKLFF.

The rearrangement uses TRBV30 and TRBJ1-5; 8 bases are shared with TRBD1. Germline V gene lookup returns CDR1 GTSNPN and CDR2 SVGIG (reference sequence). Trimming took 0 bases from V and 0 from J; bases not matched to a gene: 19. The CDR3 consists of 21 residues. For the CDR3, the DNA is TGTGCCTGGAGTGTACCTCCCCGAGCAGGGGGCTTGTTGTTTAGCAATCAGCCCCAGCATTTT. Translated, it gives CAWSVPPRAGGLLFSNQPQHF.

V and J are TRBV18 and TRBJ2-7; weak D call: TRBD1 (7 bases). The CDR3 sequence is 15 residues long. Per the germline V gene, CDR1 is KGHSH and CDR2 is LQKENI. V dropped 2 bases and J dropped 3 bases, with 14 bases sitting between them. The CDR3 DNA reads TGTGCCAGCTCACCAGCCTCAGGGGGGCGCTACGAGCAGTACTTC. Translating gives CASSPASGGRYEQYF.

The chain links TRBV2 to TRBJ1-1; a possible D gene is TRBD1 (5 bases). Germline loops: CDR1 SNHLY, CDR2 FYNNEI. The CDR3 is 13 amino acids. V lost 6 bases and J lost 3, with 11 bases in between. Here the CDR3 reads CASSVGGYTEAFF. The DNA for the CDR3 is TGTGCCAGCAGCGTTGGGGGGTACACTGAAGCTTTCTTT.

This clone was observed a single time. This chain joins TRBV18 and TRBJ1-1; a weak D match, TRBD1 (6 bases). V gave up 4 bases and J gave up 0 bases, with 9 bases separating them. CDR3 size: 14 residues. Looked up from germline, CDR1 is KGHSH and CDR2 is LQKENI. The CDR3 spells CASSQDSLNTEAFF. CDR3 nucleotide sequence: TGTGCCAGCTCACAGGACAGCTTGAACACTGAAGCTTTCTTT.

The rearrangement uses TRBV19 and TRBJ1-3, with D hard to call. Trimming took off 7 bases at V and 0 bases at J, with 10 bases between the two ends. The CDR3 runs to 14 residues. Per the germline V gene, CDR1 is LNHDA and CDR2 is SQIVND (reference sequence). The CDR3 bases are TGTGCCAGTACCGACTCAAGCTCTGGAAACACCATATATTTT. Translating it yields CASTDSSSGNTIYF.

The rearrangement links TRBV6-1 to TRBJ1-1, with D possibly being TRBD1 (5 bases). CDR3 length equals 13 residues. V gave up 3 bases and J gave up 10 bases, with 15 bases separating them. Per germline, CDR1 MNHNS and CDR2 SASEGT. The CDR3 coding sequence is TGTGCCAGCAGTGACGCCAGGGACTGGGGAGCTTTCTTT. This codes for CASSDARDWGAFF.

V and J are TRBV6-5 and TRBJ1-1, with 8 positions matching TRBD1. Germline trimming cut 5 bases from V and 3 bases from J; bases unmatched to any gene: 8. CDR3 length: 15 amino acids. CDR1 is MNHEY, CDR2 SVGAGI, per germline. This CDR3 reads CASSPRTGFDTEAFF. CDR3 in DNA: TGTGCCAGCAGTCCTCGGACAGGGTTTGACACTGAAGCTTTCTTT.

V is TRBV6-5 and J is TRBJ1-2, with 11 bases that match TRBD1. The CDR3 totals 15 residues. V was pared by 6 bases and J by 2 bases, with 5 bases of the junction left unmatched. CDR1 is MNHEY and CDR2 is SVGAGI in the germline V gene. The CDR3 DNA reads TGTGCCAGCAGATCCGGGACAGGGGGAAACTATGGCTACACCTTC. Its protein product is CASRSGTGGNYGYTF.

The chain employs TRBV6-5 and TRBJ2-2; D may be TRBD1 (6 bases). The CDR3 runs to 16 residues. Germline V gives CDR1 MNHEY, CDR2 SVGAGI. Trimming left V 0 bases short and J 1 base short, with 9 bases between. CDR3 in amino acids: CASSYSPGQNTGELFF. The CDR3 DNA reads as TGTGCCAGCAGTTACTCCCCGGGACAGAACACCGGGGAGCTGTTTTTT.

Concerning this clone: The junction does not match germline at one end; this may be a read error. The chain carries TRBV6-1 and TRBJ2-7, with a tentative D call TRBD2 (6 bases). Germline V lookup: CDR1 MNHNS, CDR2 SASEGT. The CDR3 totals 15 residues. The CDR3 DNA follows: TGTGCCAGCAGGGAAGGGCGGGAAGGTATCTACGAGCAGTACTTC. Translating it yields CASREGREGIYEQYF.

This chain uses TRBV5-4 with TRBJ1-2; D is ambiguous. V was clipped by 4 bases and J by 2 bases, with 9 bases between them. The V gene's germline CDR1 is SGHNT and CDR2 YYREEE (reference sequence). This CDR3 region has 13 residues. The CDR3 protein is CASSPGLNYGYTF. CDR3 nucleotides: TGTGCCAGCAGCCCCGGTCTCAACTATGGCTACACCTTC. Full variable domain (rest looked up from reference TRBV5-4 and TRBJ1-2): ETGVTQSPTHLIKTRGQQVTLRCSSQSGHNTVSWYQQALGQGPQFIFQYYREEENGRGNFPPRFSGLQFPNYSSELNVNALELDDSALYLCASSPGLNYGYTFGSGTRLTVV.

V usage is TRBV18 and J usage is TRBJ2-3; perhaps TRBD2 as D (6 bases). This CDR3 is built from 15 residues. Germline V CDR1 and CDR2: KGHSH, LQKENI. V was pared by 0 bases and J by 6 bases, with 13 bases between. In nucleotides, the CDR3 is TGTGCCAGCTCACCACCGTCGGGAGTGGGTGATACGCAGTATTTT. Protein sequence: CASSPPSGVGDTQYF.